This TCR beta chain came from a study of T cell responses to AZD1222 COVID-19 vaccine. This CDR3 contains 12 residues. Germline values: CDR1 SQVTM, CDR2 ANQGSEA. V shed 0 bases and J shed 5 bases, with 7 bases lying between them. Some clones are missing from TCRdb's copy, which holds only in-frame ones; the method was immunoSEQ multiplex PCR. The sample contains around 100,000 clones, about 86% of which appear only once. Sequenced material: peripheral blood, taken on day 0 of AZD1222 vaccination. The source is an adult in good health. The chain joins TRBV29-1 to TRBJ2-5; weak D call: TRBD1 (6 bases). CDR3 coding DNA: TGCAGCGTTGAAGATACAGGGGAGACCCAGTACTTC. Its protein product is CSVEDTGETQYF.